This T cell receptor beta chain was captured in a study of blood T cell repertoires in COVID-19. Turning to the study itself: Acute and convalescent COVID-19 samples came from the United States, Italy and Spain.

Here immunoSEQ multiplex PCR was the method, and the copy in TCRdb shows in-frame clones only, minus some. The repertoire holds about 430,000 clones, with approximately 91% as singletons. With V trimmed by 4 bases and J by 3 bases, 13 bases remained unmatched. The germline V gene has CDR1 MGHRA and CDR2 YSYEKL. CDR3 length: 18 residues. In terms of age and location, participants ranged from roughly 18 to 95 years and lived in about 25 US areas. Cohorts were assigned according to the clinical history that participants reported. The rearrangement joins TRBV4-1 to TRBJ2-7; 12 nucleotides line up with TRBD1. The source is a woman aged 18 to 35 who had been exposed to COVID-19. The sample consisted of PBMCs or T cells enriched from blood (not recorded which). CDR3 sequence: CASSLRTGGQGAFYEQYF. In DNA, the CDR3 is TGCGCCAGCAGCCTTAGAACGGGGGGACAGGGGGCTTTCTACGAGCAGTACTTC.